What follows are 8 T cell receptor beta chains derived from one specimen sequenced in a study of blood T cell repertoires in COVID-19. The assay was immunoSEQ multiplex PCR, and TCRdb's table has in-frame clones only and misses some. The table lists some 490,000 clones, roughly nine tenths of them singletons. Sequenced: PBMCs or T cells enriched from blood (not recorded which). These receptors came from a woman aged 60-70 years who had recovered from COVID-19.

The CDR3 DNA reads as TGTGCCAGCAGCCAAGTCGGGGGGGCGGAGACCCAGTACTTC. Translation gives CASSQVGGAETQYF. The J gene is TRBJ2-5, the V gene TRBV14; 8 bases align to TRBD2. The V gene's germline CDR1 is SGHDN and CDR2 FVKESK. With V trimmed by 1 base and J by 5 bases, 3 bases remained unmatched. The CDR3 is made up of 14 amino acids.

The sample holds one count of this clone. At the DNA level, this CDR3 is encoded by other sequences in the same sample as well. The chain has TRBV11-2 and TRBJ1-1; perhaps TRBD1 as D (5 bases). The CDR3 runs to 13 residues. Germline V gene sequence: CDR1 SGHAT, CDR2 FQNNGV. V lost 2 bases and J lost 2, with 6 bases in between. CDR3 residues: CASSLTGNTEAFF. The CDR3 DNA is TGTGCCAGCAGCTTAACAGGAAACACTGAAGCTTTCTTT.

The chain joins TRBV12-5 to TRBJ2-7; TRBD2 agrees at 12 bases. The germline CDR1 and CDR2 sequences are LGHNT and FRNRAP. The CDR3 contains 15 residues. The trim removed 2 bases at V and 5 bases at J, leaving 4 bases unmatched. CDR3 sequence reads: CASGLPRLAGDEQYF. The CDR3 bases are TGTGCTAGTGGTTTGCCCCGACTAGCGGGGGACGAGCAGTACTTC.

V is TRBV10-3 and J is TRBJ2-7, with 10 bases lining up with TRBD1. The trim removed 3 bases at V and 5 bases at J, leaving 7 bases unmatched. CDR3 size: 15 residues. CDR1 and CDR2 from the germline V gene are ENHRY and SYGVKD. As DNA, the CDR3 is TGTGCCATCAGTGAACCAGGACAGGGGGGGCACGAGCAGTACGTC. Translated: CAISEPGQGGHEQYV.

This chain's CDR3 is CASSLSGGTQYF. Written as DNA, the CDR3 is TGTGCCAGCAGTCTCTCAGGGGGTACGCAGTATTTT. The chain couples TRBV27 to TRBJ2-3; 7 positions match TRBD1. The junction had 4 bases not matched to a gene; V was cut back by 5 bases and J by 8 bases. The CDR3 runs to 12 residues. Germline-derived CDR1 and CDR2 are MNHEY and SMNVEV (reference sequence).

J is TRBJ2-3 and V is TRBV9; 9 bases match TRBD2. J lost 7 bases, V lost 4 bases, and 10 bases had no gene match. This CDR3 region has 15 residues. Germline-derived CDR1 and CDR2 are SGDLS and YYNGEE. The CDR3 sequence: CASSQLGTSMNTQYF. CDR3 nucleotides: TGTGCCAGCAGCCAGTTGGGGACTAGCATGAATACGCAGTATTTT.

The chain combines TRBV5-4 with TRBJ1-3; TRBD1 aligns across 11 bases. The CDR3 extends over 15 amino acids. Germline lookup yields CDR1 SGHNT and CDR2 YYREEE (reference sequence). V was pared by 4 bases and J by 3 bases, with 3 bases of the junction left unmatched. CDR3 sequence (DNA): TGTGCCAGCAGCCCCGGGACAGGGGGTGGAAACACCATATATTTT. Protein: CASSPGTGGGNTIYF.

The CDR3 sequence is CATSSGGAGEQYF. CDR3 in DNA: TGTGCCACCAGCAGCGGGGGGGCCGGCGAGCAGTACTTC. The chain links TRBV24-1 to TRBJ2-7; 10 bases map to TRBD2. The V gene's germline CDR1 is KGHDR and CDR2 SFDVKD. The trim removed 7 bases at V and 6 bases at J, leaving 5 bases unmatched. CDR3 length equals 13 residues.